This TCR beta chain was sequenced in a study of T-cell memory formation after mild COVID-19. General study results and limits: Detection of some responders pre-infection suggested pre-existing cross-reactive memory T cells participated.

Using its own MiXCR run on the 5' RACE reads, TCRdb lists one record per CDR3 protein. Counted here are under 250,000 distinct CDR3 sequences, 9.4% occurring once; the ten biggest clones make up around a fifth. CDR3 length: 16 residues. Germline V gives CDR1 SGHRS, CDR2 YFSETQ. The trim removed 3 bases at V and 0 bases at J, leaving 3 bases unmatched. Of note for this clonotype: As yet, its antigen is unknown.

This TCR was sampled from a man between 18 and 35 years old who had mild COVID-19 (a few samples of this study predate the infection). Cell type and time point are not known. This rearrangement joins TRBV5-1 to TRBJ2-3; TRBD2 matches 11 bases. Source material: PBMCs or a T cell subset sorted from them (not recorded which). CDR3 sequence reads: CASSSGLAASTDTQYF. The CDR3 nucleotides read TGCGCCAGCAGCTCGGGACTAGCGGCGAGCACAGATACGCAGTATTTT.